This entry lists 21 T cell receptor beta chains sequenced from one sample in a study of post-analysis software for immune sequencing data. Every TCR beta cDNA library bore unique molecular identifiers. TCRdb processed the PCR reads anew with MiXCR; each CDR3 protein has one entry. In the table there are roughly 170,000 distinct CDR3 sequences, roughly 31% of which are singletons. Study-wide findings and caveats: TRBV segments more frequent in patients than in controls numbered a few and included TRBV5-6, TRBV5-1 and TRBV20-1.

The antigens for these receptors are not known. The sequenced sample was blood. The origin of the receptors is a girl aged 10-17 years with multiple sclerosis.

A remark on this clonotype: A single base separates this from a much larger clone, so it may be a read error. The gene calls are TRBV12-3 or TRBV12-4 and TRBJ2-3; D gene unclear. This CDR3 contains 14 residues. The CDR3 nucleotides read TGTGCCAGCAGTTTAGTACTTCGCACAGATATGCAGTATTTT. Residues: CASSLVLRTDMQYF.

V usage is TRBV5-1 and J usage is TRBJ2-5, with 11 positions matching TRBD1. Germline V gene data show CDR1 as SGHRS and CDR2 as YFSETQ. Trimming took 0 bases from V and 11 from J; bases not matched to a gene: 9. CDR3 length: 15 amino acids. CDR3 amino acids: CASSLAFGQGAEQYF. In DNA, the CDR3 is TGCGCCAGCAGCTTGGCCTTTGGACAGGGGGCGGAGCAGTACTTC.

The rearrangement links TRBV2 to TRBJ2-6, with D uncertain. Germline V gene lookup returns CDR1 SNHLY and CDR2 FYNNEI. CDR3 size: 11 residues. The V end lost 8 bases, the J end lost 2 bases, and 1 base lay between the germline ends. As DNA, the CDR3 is TGTGCCAGCGCTGGGGCCAACGTCCTGACTTTC. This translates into CASAGANVLTF.

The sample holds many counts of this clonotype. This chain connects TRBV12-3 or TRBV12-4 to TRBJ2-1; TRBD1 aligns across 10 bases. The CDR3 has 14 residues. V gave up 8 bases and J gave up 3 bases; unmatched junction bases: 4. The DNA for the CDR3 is TGTGCCAGCCGTGACAGGGGGCTCTACAATGAGCAGTTCTTC. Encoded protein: CASRDRGLYNEQFF.

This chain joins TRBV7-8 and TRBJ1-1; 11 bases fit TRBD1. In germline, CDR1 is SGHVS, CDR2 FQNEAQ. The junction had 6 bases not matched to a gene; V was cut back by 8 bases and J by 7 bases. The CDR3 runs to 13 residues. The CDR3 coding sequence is TGTGCCAGCGGGACAGGGGGAGTCCTTGAAGCTTTCTTT. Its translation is CASGTGGVLEAFF.

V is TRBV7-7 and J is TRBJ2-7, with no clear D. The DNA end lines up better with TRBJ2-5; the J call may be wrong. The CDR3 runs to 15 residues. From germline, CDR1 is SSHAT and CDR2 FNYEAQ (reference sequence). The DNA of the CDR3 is TGTGCCAGCAGCTTAATCGGGCCGGTAGGGGAGACCCAGTACTTC. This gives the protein CASSLIGPVGETQYF.

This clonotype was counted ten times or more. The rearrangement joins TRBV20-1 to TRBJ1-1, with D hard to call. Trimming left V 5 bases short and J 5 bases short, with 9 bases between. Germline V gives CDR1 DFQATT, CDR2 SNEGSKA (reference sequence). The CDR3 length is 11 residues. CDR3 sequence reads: CSAVFRTEAFF. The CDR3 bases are TGCAGTGCTGTGTTCCGGACTGAAGCTTTCTTT.

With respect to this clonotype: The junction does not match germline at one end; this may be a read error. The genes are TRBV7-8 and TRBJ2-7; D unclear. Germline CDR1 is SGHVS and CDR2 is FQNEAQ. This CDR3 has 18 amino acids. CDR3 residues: CAGSLDVLVPSSSYEQYF. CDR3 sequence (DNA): TGTGCCGGCAGCTTGGATGTGCTAGTCCCAAGTAGCTCCTACGAGCAGTACTTC.

The CDR3 DNA sequence: TGCAGTGGACGACCGACGGGGGAGACCCAGTACTTC. This gives the protein CSGRPTGETQYF. V and J are TRBV20-1 and TRBJ2-5; weak D call: TRBD2 (5 bases). Trimming cost V 7 bases and J 5 bases, with 14 bases left between them. The CDR3 is 12 amino acids. The germline V gene has CDR1 DFQATT and CDR2 SNEGSKA (reference sequence).

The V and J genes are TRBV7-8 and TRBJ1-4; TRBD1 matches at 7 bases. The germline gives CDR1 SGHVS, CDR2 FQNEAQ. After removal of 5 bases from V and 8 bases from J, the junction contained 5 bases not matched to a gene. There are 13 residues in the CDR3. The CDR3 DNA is TGTGCCAGCAGCCTGGGACAGCGAGAAAAACTGTTTTTT. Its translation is CASSLGQREKLFF.

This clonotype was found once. CDR3 nucleotide sequence: TGTGCCAGTACTACGGGACTAGCGGACTACAATGAGCAGTTCTTC. Its translation: CASTTGLADYNEQFF. The chain uses TRBV19 and TRBJ2-1; 11 nucleotides match TRBD2. The V gene's germline CDR1 is LNHDA and CDR2 SQIVND (reference sequence). The CDR3 spans 15 residues. V shed 7 bases and J 3 bases; nucleotides not matched to a gene: 5.

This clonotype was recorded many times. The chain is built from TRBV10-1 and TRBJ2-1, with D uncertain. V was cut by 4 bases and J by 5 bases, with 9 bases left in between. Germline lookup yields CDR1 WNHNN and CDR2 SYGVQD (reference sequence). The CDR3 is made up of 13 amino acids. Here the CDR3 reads CASSADVHNEQFF. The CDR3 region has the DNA TGCGCCAGCAGTGCCGACGTACACAATGAGCAGTTCTTC.

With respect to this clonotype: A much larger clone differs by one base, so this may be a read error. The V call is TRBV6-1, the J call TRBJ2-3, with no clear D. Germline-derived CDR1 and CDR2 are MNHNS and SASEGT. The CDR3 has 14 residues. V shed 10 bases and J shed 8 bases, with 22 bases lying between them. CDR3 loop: CANSPQTGAGTQYF. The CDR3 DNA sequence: TGTGCCAACAGCCCCCAAACCGGAGCAGGTACGCAGTATTTT.

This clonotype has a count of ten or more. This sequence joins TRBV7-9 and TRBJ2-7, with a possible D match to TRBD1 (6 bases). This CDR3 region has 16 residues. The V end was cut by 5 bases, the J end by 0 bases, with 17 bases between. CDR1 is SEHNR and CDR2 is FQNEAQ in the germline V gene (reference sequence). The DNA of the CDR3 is TGTGCCAGCAGCGACACCGGGACAACCGTCTCCTACGAGCAGTACTTC. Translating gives CASSDTGTTVSYEQYF. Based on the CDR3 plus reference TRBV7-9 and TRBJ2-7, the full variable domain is DTGVSQNPRHKITKRGQNVTFRCDPISEHNRLYWYRQTLGQGPEFLTYFQNEAQLEKSRLLSDRFSAERPKGSFSTLEIQRTEQGDSAMYLCASSDTGTTVSYEQYFGPGTRLTVT.

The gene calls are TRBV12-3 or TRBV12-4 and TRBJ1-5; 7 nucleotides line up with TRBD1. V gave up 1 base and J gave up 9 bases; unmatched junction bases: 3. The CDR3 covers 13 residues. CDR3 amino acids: CASSLGQGMPQHF. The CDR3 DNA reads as TGTGCCAGCAGTTTAGGACAGGGAATGCCCCAGCATTTT.

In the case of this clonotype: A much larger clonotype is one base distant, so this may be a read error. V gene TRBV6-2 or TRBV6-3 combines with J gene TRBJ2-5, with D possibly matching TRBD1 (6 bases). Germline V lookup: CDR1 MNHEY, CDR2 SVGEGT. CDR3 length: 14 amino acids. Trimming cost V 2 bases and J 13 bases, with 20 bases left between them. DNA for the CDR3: TGTGCCAGCAGTTACGGGGGCTGGACGACAGTGCGGTACTTC. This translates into CASSYGGWTTVRYF.

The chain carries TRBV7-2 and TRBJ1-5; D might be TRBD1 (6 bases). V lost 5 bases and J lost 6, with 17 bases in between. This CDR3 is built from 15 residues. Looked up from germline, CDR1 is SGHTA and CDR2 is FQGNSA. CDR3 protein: CASSPGGGGGQPQHF. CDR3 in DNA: TGTGCCAGCAGCCCGGGTGGGGGGGGCGGTCAGCCCCAGCATTTT.

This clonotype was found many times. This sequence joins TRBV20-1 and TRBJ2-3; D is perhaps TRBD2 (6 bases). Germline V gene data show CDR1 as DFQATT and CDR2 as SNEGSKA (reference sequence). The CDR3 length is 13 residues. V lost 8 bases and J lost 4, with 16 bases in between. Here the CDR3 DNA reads TGCAGTTTGCTAGCTGGCGGGGCAGATACGCAGTATTTT. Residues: CSLLAGGADTQYF.

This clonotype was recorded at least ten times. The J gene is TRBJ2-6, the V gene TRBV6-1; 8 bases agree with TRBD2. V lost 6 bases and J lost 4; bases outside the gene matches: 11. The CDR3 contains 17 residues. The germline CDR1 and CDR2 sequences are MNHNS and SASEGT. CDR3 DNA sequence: TGTGCCAGCAGCCGCTCGGGGGGGAACCCCGGGGCCAACGTCCTGACTTTC. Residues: CASSRSGGNPGANVLTF.

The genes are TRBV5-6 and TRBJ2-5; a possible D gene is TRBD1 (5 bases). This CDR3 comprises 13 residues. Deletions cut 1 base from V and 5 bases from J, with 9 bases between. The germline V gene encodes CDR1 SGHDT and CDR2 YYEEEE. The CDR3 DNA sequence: TGTGCCAGCAGCTTGCAGGGTTGGGAGACCCAGTACTTC. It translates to CASSLQGWETQYF.

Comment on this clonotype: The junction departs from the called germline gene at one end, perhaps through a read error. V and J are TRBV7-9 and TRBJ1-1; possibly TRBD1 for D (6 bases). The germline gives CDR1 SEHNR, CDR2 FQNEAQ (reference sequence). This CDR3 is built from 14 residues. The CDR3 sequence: CASSLLGGDTGAFF. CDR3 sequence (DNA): TGTGCCAGCAGCTTGTTGGGGGGGGACACTGGAGCTTTCTTT.